This TCR beta chain was profiled in a study of siplizumab effects on memory and regulatory T cells. Libraries were prepared by immunoSEQ multiplex PCR; TCRdb keeps only in-frame clonotypes and omits some of them. The repertoire holds 85,000 to 130,000 clones, with about 93% as singletons. Worth noting for this clone: Its antigen is as yet unknown.

Study findings and constraints: Alloreactive sequences from unstimulated CD4+ memory cells fell significantly with siplizumab. Treg-derived clones made up an average of approximately 64% of mappable alloreactive CD4+ clones with siplizumab and under 35% in controls. Most proliferating CD4+ or CD8+ clones, roughly 75-97%, had no naive or memory assignment.

V lost 2 bases and J 2 bases, leaving 13 bases between the germline ends. The CDR3 consists of 16 residues. The germline CDR1 and CDR2 sequences are GTSNPN and SVGIG (reference sequence). J is TRBJ1-6 and V is TRBV30; D gene unclear. The specimen sequenced was Tregs sorted from blood. The receptor comes from a human donor in good health. Written as DNA, the CDR3 is TGTGCCTGGAGTAAGGCCCTCGGGGCCTATAATTCACCCCTCCACTTT. Protein: CAWSKALGAYNSPLHF.